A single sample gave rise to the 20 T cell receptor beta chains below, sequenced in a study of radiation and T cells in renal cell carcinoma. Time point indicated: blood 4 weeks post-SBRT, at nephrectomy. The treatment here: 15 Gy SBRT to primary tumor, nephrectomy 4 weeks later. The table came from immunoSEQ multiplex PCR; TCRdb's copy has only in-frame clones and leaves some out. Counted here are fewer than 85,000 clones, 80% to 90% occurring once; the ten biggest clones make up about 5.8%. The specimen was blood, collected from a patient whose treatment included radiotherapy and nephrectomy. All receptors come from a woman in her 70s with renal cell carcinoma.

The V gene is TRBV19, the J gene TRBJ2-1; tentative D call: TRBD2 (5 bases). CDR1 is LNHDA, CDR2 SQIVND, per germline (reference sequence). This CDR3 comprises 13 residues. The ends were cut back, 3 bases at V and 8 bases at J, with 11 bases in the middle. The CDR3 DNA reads TGTGCCAGTAGTATGGGGAGTCTGGATGAGCAGTTCTTC. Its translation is CASSMGSLDEQFF.

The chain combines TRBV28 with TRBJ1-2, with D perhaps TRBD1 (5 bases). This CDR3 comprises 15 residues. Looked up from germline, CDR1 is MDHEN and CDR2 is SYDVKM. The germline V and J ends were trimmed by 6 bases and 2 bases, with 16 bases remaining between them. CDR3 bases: TGTGCCAGCAGACTACGGGACGGAAGAAACTATGGCTACACCTTC. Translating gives CASRLRDGRNYGYTF.

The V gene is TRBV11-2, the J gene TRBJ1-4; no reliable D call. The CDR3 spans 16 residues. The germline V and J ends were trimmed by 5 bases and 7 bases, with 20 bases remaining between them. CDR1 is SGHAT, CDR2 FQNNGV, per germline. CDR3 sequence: CASSTLDRTRGEKLFF. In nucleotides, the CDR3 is TGTGCCAGCAGCACCTTGGACCGTACTCGGGGTGAAAAACTGTTTTTT.

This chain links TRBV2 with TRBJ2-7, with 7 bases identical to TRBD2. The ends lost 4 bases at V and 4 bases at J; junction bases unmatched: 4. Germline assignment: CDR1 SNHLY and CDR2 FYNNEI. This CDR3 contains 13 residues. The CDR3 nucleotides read TGTGCCAGCAGTGTGGCTAGCGGTTACGAGCAGTACTTC. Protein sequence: CASSVASGYEQYF. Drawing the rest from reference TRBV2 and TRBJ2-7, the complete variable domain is EPEVTQTPSHQVTQMGQEVILRCVPISNHLYFYWYRQILGQKVEFLVSFYNNEISEKSEIFDDQFSVERPDGSNFTLKIRSTKLEDSAMYFCASSVASGYEQYFGPGTRLTVT.

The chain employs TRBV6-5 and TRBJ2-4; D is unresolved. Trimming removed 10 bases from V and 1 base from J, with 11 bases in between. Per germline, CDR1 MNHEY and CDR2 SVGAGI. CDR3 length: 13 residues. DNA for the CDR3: TGTGCCACCCGGAATTGGGCCAAAAACATTCAGTACTTC. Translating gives CATRNWAKNIQYF.

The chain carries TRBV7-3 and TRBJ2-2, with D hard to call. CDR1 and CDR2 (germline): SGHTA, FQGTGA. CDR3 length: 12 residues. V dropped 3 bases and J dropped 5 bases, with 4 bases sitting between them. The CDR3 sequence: CASSFRTGELFF. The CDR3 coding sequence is TGTGCCAGCAGCTTCCGGACCGGGGAGCTGTTTTTT.

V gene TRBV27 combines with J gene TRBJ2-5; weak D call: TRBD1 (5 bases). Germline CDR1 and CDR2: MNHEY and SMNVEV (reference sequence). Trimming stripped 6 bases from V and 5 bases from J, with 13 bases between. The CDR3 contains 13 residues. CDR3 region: CASSRRTFETQYF. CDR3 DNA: TGTGCCAGCAGCCGCAGGACATTCGAGACCCAGTACTTC.

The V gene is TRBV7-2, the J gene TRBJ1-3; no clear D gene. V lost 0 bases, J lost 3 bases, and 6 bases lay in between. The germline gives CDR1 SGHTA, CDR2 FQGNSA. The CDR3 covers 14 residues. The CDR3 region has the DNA TGTGCCAGCAGCTTAGCAGGGCTTGGAAACACCATATATTTT. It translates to CASSLAGLGNTIYF.

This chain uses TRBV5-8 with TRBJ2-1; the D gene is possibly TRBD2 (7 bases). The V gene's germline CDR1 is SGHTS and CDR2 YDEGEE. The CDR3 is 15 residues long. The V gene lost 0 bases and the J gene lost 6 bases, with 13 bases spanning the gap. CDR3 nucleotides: TGTGCCAGCAGCTTGGGTTGGGGGGGCGTCAATGAGCAGTTCTTC. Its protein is CASSLGWGGVNEQFF.

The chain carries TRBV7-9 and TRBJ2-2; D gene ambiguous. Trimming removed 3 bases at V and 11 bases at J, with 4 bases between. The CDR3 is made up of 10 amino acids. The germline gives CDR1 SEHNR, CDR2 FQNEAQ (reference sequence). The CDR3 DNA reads TGTGCCAGCAGCTTCCAAGAGCTGTTTTTT. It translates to CASSFQELFF. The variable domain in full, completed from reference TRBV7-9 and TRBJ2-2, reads DTGVSQNPRHKITKRGQNVTFRCDPISEHNRLYWYRQTLGQGPEFLTYFQNEAQLEKSRLLSDRFSAERPKGSFSTLEIQRTEQGDSAMYLCASSFQELFFGEGSRLTVL.

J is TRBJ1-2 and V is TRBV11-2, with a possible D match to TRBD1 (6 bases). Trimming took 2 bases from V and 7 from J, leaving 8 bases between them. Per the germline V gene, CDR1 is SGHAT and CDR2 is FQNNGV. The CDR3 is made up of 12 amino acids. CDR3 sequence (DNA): TGTGCCAGCAGCTTAACAGGGAGTGGCTACACCTTC. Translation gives CASSLTGSGYTF. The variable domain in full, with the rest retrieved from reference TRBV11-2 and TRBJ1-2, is EAGVAQSPRYKIIEKRQSVAFWCNPISGHATLYWYQQILGQGPKLLIQFQNNGVVDDSQLPKDRFSAERLKGVDSTLKIQPAKLEDSAVYLCASSLTGSGYTFGSGTRLTVV.

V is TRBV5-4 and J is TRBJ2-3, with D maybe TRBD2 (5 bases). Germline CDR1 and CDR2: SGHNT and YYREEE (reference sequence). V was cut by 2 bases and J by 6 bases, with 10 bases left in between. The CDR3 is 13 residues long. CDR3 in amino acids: CASSFAGLDTQYF. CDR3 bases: TGTGCCAGCAGCTTCGCGGGTCTGGATACGCAGTATTTT.

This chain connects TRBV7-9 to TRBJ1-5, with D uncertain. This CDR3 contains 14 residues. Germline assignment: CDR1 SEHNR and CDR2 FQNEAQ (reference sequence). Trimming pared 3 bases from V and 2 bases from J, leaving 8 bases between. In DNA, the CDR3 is TGTGCCAGCAGCTTCAGCGGAGGCAATCAGCCCCAGCATTTT. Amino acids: CASSFSGGNQPQHF.

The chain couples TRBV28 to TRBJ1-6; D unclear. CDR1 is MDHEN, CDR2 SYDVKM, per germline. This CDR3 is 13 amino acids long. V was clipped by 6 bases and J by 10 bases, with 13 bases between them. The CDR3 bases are TGTGCCAGCAGCTCTTTTATAGGCTCACCCCTCCACTTT. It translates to CASSSFIGSPLHF.

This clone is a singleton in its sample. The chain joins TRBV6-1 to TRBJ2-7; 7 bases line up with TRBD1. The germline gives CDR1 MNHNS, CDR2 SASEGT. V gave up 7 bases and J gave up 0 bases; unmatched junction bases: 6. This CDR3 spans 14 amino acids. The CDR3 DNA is TGTGCCAGCATCCGACAGGGCAGCTCCTACGAGCAGTACTTC. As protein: CASIRQGSSYEQYF.

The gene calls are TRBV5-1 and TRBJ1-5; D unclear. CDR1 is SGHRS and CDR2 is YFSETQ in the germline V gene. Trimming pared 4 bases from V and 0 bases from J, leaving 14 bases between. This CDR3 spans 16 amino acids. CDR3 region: CASSPEGFYSNQPQHF. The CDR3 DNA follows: TGCGCCAGCAGCCCTGAGGGATTCTATAGCAATCAGCCCCAGCATTTT.

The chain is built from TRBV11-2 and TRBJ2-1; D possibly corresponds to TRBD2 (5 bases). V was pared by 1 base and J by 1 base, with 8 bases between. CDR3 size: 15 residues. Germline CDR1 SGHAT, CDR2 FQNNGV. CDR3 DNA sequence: TGTGCCAGCAGCTTAGGCCGGGATTCCTACAATGAGCAGTTCTTC. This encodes CASSLGRDSYNEQFF.

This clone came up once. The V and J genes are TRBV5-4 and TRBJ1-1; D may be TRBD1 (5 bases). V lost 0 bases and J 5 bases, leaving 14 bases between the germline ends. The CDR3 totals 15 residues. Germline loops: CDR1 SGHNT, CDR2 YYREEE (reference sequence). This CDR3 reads CASSLEGRVGTEAFF. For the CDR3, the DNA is TGTGCCAGCAGCTTGGAGGGCAGGGTTGGGACTGAAGCTTTCTTT.

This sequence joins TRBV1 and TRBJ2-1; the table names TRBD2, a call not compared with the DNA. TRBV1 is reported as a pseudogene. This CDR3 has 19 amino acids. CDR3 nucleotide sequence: TGCACCAGCAGCCAATGGTGTCTAGCGGATTGTTGCTCCTACAATGAGCAGTTCTTC. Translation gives CTSSQWCLADCCSYNEQFF.

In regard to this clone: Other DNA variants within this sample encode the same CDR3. CDR3: CASSPTDTQYF. In DNA, the CDR3 is TGTGCCAGCTCACCAACAGATACGCAGTATTTT. The rearrangement uses TRBV18 and TRBJ2-3, with D hard to call. V was shortened by 2 bases and J by 3 bases, with 0 bases between the two germline ends. Germline V gene sequence: CDR1 KGHSH, CDR2 LQKENI. The CDR3 has 11 residues.